One sample yielded the 10 T cell receptor beta chains listed below, sequenced in a study of blood T cells in healthy people across ages. A second 7 to 11 cycle PCR used barcoded and J-beta primers. MiXCR, run by TCRdb on the 5' RACE reads, gives a single entry per CDR3 protein. The sample contains roughly 650,000 distinct CDR3 sequences, approximately 30% of which appear only once. The sample consisted of blood. All receptors derive from a woman aged 80 or older in good health.

The table lists this clonotype with a few counts. This could be a read error, since a much larger clone is one nucleotide away. The chain carries TRBV6-5 and TRBJ2-1, with D unresolved. The CDR3 covers 11 residues. CDR1 and CDR2 (germline): MNHEY, SVGAGI. The V gene lost 7 bases and the J gene lost 13 bases, with 14 bases spanning the gap. The CDR3 loop is CASTNKETQFF. CDR3 coding DNA: TGTGCCAGCACCAACAAAGAGACCCAGTTCTTC.

This clonotype has at least ten counts. The rearrangement links TRBV7-6 to TRBJ2-5; D gene uncertain. V was pared by 3 bases and J by 4 bases, with 9 bases between. CDR1 is SGHVS, CDR2 FNYEAQ, per germline. The CDR3 totals 13 residues. The chain's CDR3 is CASSLSASETQYF. The CDR3 DNA reads TGTGCCAGCAGCTTGTCAGCGTCAGAGACCCAGTACTTC.

V and J are TRBV9 and TRBJ2-7; 9 nucleotides align to TRBD1. CDR1 and CDR2 (germline): SGDLS, YYNGEE. V lost 3 bases, J lost 4 bases, and 5 bases stayed unmatched. The CDR3 extends over 14 amino acids. CDR3: CASSAEGQGYEQYF. The DNA for the CDR3 is TGTGCCAGCAGCGCAGAAGGACAGGGGTACGAGCAGTACTTC. Combining the CDR3 with reference TRBV9 and TRBJ2-7 gives the whole variable domain DSGVTQTPKHLITATGQRVTLRCSPRSGDLSVYWYQQSLDQGLQFLIQYYNGEERAKGNILERFSAQQFPDLHSELNLSSLELGDSALYFCASSAEGQGYEQYFGPGTRLTVT.

This clonotype appeared once. This chain uses TRBV5-1 with TRBJ2-3; the D call may be TRBD1 or TRBD2 (5 bases each). Germline loops: CDR1 SGHRS, CDR2 YFSETQ. Between the trimmed V and J ends, which lost 4 bases and 2 bases, there was a span of 14 bases. The CDR3 totals 15 residues. The CDR3, as DNA: TGCGCCAGCAGCCCCTACGGGACCTCCACAGATACGCAGTATTTT. It yields the protein CASSPYGTSTDTQYF.

A remark on this clonotype: This sequence may be a read error, since a much larger clone differs from it by one base. The V gene is TRBV6-2 or TRBV6-3, the J gene TRBJ2-1; the D gene is possibly TRBD1 (6 bases). The CDR3 loop spans 12 amino acids. Germline loops: CDR1 MNHEY, CDR2 SVGEGT. As DNA, the CDR3 is TGTGCCGGCAGTTACAGGGTCAATGAGCAGTTCTTC. Translating gives CAGSYRVNEQFF.

This clonotype has ten or more counts. Compared with germline, one end of the junction differs, possibly owing to a read error. This chain connects TRBV7-7 to TRBJ2-5; 7 bases are a match to TRBD1. The CDR3 has 15 residues. Germline V CDR1 and CDR2: SSHAT, FNYEAQ (reference sequence). As DNA, the CDR3 is TGTGCTAGCAGCTTGGACTCGGGACAGAAAGAGACCCAGTACTTC. Protein product: CASSLDSGQKETQYF.

This clonotype was seen ten or more times. A much more abundant neighbour one base away suggests this may be a read error. The chain uses TRBV5-1 and TRBJ2-7, with D tentatively TRBD1 (6 bases). The germline CDR1 and CDR2 sequences are SGHRS and YFSETQ. The CDR3 runs to 14 residues. Trimming shortened V by 4 bases and J by 0 bases, and 11 bases separated the two germline ends. Here the CDR3 DNA reads TGCGCCAGCAGCGGGGGACATAACTCCTACGAGCAGTACTTC. Translating it yields CASSGGHNSYEQYF. Looking up the rest from reference TRBV5-1 and TRBJ2-7 gives the full variable domain: KAGVTQTPRYLIKTRGQQVTLSCSPISGHRSVSWYQQTPGQGLQFLFEYFSETQRNKGNFPGRFSGRQFSNSRSEMNVSTLELGDSALYLCASSGGHNSYEQYFGPGTRLTVT.

This clonotype has ten or more counts. The J gene is TRBJ1-4, the V gene TRBV20-1; possibly TRBD1 for D (5 bases). Trimming left V 0 bases short and J 7 bases short, with 12 bases between. This CDR3 contains 14 residues. Germline CDR1 DFQATT, CDR2 SNEGSKA (reference sequence). Written as DNA, the CDR3 is TGCAGTGCTAGAGATACGGGACGGAGTGAAAAACTGTTTTTT. Translated: CSARDTGRSEKLFF.

This clonotype has just a few counts. One base away lies a much larger clone, so this may be a sequencing read error. This sequence joins TRBV4-2 and TRBJ2-1; TRBD1 or TRBD2 may be the D gene (5 bases each). Germline loops: CDR1 LGHNA, CDR2 YNFKEQ. V was shortened by 4 bases and J by 0 bases, with 16 bases between the two germline ends. This CDR3 contains 17 residues. The CDR3 coding sequence is TGTGCCAGCAGCCCCGACTCAGAGGGGCCCTCCTACAATGAGCAGTTCTTC. Amino acids: CASSPDSEGPSYNEQFF.

The chain recombines TRBV29-1 with TRBJ2-3; 7 positions agree with TRBD1. The CDR3 sequence is 16 residues long. Germline-derived CDR1 and CDR2 are SQVTM and ANQGSEA. Trimming at V came to 0 bases and at J to 9 bases, leaving 15 bases not matched to a gene. The CDR3 DNA follows: TGCAGCGTTGAAGACCCTAAGGGACCCCCAGGGGGAACGCAGTATTTT. Protein sequence: CSVEDPKGPPGGTQYF.